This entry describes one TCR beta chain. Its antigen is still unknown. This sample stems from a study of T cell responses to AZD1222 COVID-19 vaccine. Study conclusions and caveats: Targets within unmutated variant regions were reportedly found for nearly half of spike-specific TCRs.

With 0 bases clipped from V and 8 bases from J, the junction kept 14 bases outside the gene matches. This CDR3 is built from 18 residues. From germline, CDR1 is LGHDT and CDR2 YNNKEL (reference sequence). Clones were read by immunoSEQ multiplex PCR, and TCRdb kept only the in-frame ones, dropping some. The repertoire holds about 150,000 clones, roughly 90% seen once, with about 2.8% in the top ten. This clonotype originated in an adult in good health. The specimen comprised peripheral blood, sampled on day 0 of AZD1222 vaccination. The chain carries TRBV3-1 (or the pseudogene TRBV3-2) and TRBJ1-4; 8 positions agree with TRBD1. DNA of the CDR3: TGTGCCAGCAGCCAAGATATTTTCACAGGGGGGCTAGGAGAAAAACTGTTTTTT. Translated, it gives CASSQDIFTGGLGEKLFF.